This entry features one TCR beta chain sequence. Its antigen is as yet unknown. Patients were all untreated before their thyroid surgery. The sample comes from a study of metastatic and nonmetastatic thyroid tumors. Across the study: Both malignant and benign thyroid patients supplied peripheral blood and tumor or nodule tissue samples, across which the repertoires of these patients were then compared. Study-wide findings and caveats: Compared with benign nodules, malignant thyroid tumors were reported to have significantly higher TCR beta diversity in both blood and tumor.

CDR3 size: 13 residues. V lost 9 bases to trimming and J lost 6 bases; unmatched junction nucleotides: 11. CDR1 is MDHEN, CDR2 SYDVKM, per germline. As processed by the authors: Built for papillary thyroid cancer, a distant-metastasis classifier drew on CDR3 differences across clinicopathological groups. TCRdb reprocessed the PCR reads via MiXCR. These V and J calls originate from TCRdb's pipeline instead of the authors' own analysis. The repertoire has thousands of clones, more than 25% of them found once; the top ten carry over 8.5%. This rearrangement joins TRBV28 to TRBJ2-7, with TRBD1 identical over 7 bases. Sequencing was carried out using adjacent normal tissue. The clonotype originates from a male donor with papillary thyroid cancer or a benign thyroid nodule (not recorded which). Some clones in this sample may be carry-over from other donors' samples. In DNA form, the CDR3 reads TGTGCCAGTCAAACAGGGGCTACGCGCGAGCAGTACTTC. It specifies CASQTGATREQYF.